This T cell receptor (beta chain) was captured in a study of T cell responses to AZD1222 COVID-19 vaccine. V was pared by 6 bases and J by 5 bases, with 16 bases between. Germline lookup yields CDR1 MDHEN and CDR2 SYDVKM. CDR3 size: 14 residues. Assay used: immunoSEQ multiplex PCR; TCRdb lists only in-frame clones, some missing. The top ten hold about 3% of the sample, which has 100,000 to 150,000 clones, 80% to 90% seen once. This clone was detected once. The target antigen is unknown. Study results and caveats: After the peak T cell response, and only then, were repertoires sampled. The donor cohort was predominantly white British with a female majority, and clonal diversity may have been underestimated.

The clonotype was recovered from an adult in good health. The chain combines TRBV28 with TRBJ2-5, with D maybe TRBD1 (5 bases). Sequenced material: peripheral blood, taken on day 0 of AZD1222 vaccination. CDR3 sequence (DNA): TGTGCCAGCAGCTGGGGCAGGCATGGGGAGACCCAGTACTTC. It yields the protein CASSWGRHGETQYF. Together with reference TRBV28 and TRBJ2-5, the CDR3 gives the full variable domain: DVKVTQSSRYLVKRTGEKVFLECVQDMDHENMFWYRQDPGLGLRLIYFSYDVKMKEKGDIPEGYSVSREKKERFSLILESASTNQTSMYLCASSWGRHGETQYFGPGTRLLVL.